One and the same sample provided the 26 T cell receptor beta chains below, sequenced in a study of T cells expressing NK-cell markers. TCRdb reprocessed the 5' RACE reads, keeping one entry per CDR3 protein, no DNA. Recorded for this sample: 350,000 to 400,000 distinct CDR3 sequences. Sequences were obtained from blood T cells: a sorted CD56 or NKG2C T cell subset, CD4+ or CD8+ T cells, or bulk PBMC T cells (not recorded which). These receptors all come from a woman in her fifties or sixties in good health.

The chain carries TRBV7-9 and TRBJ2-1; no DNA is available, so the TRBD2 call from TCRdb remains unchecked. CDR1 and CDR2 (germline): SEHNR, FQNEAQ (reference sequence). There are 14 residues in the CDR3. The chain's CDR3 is CASSSQGTSREQFF.

This CDR3 reads CSVVWGDGELFF. V is TRBV29-1 and J is TRBJ2-2; TCRdb designates TRBD2, a call that cannot be tested without DNA. The CDR3 sequence is 12 residues long. Germline V lookup: CDR1 SQVTM, CDR2 ANQGSEA.

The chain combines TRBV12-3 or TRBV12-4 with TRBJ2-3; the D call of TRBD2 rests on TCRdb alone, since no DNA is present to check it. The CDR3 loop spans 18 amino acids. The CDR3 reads CATSGTSGRGESTDTQYF.

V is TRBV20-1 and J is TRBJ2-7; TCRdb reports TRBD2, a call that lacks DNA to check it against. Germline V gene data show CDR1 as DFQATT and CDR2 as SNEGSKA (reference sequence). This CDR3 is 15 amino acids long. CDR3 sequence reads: CSAPQVGLAEYEQYF.

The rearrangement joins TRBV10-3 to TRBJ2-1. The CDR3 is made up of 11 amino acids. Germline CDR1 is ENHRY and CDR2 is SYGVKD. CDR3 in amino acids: CAISESWEQFF.

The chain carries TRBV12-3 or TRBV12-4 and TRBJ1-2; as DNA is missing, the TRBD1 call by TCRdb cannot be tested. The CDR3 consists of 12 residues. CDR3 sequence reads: CASNTYRGGYTF.

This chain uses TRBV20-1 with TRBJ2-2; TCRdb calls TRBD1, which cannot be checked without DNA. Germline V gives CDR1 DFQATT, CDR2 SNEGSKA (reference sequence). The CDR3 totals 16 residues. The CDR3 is CSARDLGETSTGELFF.

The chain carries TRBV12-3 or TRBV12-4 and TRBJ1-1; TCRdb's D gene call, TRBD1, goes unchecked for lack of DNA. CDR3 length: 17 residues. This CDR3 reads CASSLVPGQGTQAEAFF.

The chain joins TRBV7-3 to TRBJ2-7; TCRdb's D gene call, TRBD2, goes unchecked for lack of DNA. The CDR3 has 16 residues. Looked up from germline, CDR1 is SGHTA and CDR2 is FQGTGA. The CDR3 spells CASSLTGTQPTYEQYF. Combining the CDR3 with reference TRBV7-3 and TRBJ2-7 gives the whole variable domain GAGVSQTPSNKVTEKGKYVELRCDPISGHTALYWYRQSLGQGPEFLIYFQGTGAADDSGLPNDRFFAVRPEGSVSTLKIQRTERGDSAVYLCASSLTGTQPTYEQYFGPGTRLTVT.

CDR3 protein: CATSRGREGSYNEQFF. The rearrangement uses TRBV15 and TRBJ2-1. CDR3 length: 16 amino acids. CDR1 is LNHNV and CDR2 is YYDKDF in the germline V gene (reference sequence). Full variable domain (remainder filled in from reference TRBV15 and TRBJ2-1): DAMVIQNPRYQVTQFGKPVTLSCSQTLNHNVMYWYQQKSSQAPKLLFHYYDKDFNNEADTPDNFQSRRPNTSFCFLDIRSPGLGDTAMYLCATSRGREGSYNEQFFGPGTRLTVL.

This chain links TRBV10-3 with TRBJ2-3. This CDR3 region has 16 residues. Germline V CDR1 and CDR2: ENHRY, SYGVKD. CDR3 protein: CAISEVTSGGTDTQYF.

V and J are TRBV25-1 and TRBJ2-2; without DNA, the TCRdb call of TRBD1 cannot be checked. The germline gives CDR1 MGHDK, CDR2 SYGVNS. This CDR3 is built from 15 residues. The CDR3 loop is CASSATLTGTGELFF. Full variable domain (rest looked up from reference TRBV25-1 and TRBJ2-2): EADIYQTPRYLVIGTGKKITLECSQTMGHDKMYWYQQDPGMELHLIHYSYGVNSTEKGDLSSESTVSRIRTEHFPLTLESARPSHTSQYLCASSATLTGTGELFFGEGSRLTVL.

CDR3 protein: CASSQGEDDEQYF. This chain uses TRBV4-1 with TRBJ2-7; TCRdb returns TRBD1, unconfirmable since there is no DNA. This CDR3 contains 13 residues. The germline gives CDR1 MGHRA, CDR2 YSYEKL.

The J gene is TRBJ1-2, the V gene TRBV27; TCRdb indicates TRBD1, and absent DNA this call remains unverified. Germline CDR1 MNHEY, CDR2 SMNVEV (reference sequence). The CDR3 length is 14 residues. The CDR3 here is CASRVQGKGGGYTF.

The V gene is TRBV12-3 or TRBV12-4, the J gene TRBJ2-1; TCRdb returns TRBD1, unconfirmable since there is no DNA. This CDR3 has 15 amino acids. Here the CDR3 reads CASTYLRVPDNEQFF.

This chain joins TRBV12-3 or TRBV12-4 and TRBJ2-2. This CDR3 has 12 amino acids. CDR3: CASSLFAGELFF.

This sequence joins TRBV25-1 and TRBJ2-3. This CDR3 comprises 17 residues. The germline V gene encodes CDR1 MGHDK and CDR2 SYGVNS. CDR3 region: CASSELVGKTSTDTQYF.

The CDR3 loop reads CASSLRLAGDTGELFF. The J gene is TRBJ2-2, the V gene TRBV5-1; TCRdb designates TRBD2, a call that cannot be tested without DNA. Germline V gene sequence: CDR1 SGHRS, CDR2 YFSETQ. The CDR3 is 16 residues long.

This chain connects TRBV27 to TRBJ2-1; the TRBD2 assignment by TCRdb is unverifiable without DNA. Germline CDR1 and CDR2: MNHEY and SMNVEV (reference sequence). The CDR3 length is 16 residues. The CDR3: CASSFKAGGGYNEQFF.

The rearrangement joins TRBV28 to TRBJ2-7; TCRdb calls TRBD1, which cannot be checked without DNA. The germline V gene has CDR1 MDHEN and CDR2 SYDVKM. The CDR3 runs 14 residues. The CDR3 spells CASSFNGASYEQYF.

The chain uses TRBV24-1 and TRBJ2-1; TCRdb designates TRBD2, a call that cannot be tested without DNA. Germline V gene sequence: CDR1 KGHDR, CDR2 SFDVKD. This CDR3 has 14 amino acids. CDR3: CATARRFLSNEQFF.

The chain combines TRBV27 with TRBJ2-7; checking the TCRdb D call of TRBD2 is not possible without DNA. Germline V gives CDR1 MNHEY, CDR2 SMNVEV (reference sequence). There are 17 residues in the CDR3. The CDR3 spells CASSLGLAGGLSYEQYF.

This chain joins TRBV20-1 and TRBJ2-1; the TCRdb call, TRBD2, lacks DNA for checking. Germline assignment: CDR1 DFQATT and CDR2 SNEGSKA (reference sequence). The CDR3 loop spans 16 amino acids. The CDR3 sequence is CSATEMTSGRRNEQFF.

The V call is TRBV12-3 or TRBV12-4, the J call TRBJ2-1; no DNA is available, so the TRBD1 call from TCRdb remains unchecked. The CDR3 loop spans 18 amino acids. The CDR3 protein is CASRRGGVDRGLYNEQFF.

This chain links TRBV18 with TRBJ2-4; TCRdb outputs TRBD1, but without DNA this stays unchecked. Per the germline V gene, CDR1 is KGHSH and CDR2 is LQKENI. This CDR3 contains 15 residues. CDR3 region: CASSPPGQIKNIQYF. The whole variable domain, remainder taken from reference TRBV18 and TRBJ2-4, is NAGVMQNPRHLVRRRGQEARLRCSPMKGHSHVYWYRQLPEEGLKFMVYLQKENIIDESGMPKERFSAEFPKEGPSILRIQQVVRGDSAAYFCASSPPGQIKNIQYFGAGTRLSVL.

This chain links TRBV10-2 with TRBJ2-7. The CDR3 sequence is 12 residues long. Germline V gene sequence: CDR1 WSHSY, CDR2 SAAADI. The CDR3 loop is CASCDSYYEQYF.